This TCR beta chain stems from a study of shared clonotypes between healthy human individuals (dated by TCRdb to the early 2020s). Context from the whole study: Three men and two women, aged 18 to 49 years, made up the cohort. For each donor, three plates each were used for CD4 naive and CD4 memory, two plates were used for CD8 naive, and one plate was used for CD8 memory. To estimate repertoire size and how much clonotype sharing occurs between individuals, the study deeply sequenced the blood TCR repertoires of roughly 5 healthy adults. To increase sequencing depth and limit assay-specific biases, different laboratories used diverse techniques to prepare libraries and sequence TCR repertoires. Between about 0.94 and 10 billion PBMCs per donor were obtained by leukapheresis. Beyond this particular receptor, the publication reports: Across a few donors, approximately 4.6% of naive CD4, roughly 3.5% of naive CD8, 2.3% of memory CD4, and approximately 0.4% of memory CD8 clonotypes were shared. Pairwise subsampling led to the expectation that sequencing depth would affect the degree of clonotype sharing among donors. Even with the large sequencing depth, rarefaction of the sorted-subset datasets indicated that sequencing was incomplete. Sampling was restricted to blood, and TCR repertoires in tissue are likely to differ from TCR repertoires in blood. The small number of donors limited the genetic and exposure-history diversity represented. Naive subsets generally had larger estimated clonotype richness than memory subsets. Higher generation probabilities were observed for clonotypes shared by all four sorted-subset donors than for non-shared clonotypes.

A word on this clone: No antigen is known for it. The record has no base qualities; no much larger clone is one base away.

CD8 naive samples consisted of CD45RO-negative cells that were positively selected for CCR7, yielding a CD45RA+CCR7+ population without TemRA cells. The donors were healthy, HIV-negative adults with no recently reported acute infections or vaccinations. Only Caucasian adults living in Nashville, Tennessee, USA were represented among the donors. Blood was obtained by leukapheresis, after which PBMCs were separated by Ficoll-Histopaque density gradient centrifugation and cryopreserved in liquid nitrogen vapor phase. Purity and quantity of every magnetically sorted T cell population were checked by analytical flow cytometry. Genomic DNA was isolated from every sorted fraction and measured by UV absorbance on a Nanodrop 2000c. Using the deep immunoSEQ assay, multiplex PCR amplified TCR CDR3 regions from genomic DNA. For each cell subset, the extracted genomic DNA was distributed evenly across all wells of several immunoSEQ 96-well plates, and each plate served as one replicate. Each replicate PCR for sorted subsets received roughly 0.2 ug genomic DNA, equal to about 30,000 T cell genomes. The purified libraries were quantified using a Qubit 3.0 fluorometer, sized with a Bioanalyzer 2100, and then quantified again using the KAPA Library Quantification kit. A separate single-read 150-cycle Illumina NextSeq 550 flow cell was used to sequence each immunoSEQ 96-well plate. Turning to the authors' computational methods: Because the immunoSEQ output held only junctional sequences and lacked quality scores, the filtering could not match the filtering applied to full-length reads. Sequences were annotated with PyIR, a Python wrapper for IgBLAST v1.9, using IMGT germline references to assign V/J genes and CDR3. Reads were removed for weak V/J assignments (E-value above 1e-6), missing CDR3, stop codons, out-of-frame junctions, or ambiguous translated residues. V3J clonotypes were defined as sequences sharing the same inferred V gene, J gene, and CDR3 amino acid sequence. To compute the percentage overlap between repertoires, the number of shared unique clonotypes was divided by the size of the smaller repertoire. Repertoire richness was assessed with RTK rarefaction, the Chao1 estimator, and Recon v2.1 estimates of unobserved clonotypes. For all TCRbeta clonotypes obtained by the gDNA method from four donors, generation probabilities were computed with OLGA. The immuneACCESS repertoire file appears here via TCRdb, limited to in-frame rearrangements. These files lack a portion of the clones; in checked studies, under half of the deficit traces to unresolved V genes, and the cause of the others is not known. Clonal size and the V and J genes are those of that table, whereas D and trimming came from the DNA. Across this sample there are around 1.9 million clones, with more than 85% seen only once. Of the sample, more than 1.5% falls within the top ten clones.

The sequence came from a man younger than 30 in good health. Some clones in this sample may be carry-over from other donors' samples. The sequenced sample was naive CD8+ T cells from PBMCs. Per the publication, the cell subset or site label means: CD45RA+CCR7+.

Here the CDR3 is given as CASSFSTKLAGVANEQFF. The sequence in DNA is TGTGCCAGCAGCTTCTCGACTAAACTAGCGGGAGTAGCCAATGAGCAGTTCTTC. The chain is assembled from TRBV7-3 and TRBJ2-1; TRBD2 agrees with 11 junctional bases. Per the germline V gene, SGHTA is the CDR1 and FQGTGA is the CDR2. From V the trimming removes 3 bases and from J it removes 6 bases, while the gene matches leave 13 bases of the junction unaccounted for. The CDR3 runs 18 residues from the cysteine to the phenylalanine. Only the CDR3 portion is preserved as DNA: 54 bases, with reading frame beginning at the first base. Supplemented by the reference TRBV7-3 and TRBJ2-1 proteins around the CDR3, the complete variable domain is GAGVSQTPSNKVTEKGKYVELRCDPISGHTALYWYRQSLGQGPEFLIYFQGTGAADDSGLPNDRFFAVRPEGSVSTLKIQRTERGDSAVYLCASSFSTKLAGVANEQFFGPGTRLTVL.